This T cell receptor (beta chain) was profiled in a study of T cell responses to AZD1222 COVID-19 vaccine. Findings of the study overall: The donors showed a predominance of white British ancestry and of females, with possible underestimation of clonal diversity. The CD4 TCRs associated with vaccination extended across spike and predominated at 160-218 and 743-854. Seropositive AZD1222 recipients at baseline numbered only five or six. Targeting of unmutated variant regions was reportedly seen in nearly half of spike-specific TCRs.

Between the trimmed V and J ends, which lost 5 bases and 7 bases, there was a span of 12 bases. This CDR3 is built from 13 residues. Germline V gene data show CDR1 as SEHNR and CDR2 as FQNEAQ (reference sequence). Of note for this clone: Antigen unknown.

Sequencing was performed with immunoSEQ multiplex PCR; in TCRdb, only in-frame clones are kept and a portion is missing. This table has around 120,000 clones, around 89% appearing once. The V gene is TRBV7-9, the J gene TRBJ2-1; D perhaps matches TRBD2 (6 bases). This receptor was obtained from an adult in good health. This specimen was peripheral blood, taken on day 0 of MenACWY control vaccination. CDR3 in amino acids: CASSRGTANEQFF. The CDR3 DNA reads TGTGCCAGCAGCCGAGGGACTGCGAATGAGCAGTTCTTC.